This TCR beta chain was obtained from a study of Ad26.COV2.S vaccination and SARS-CoV-2 variants. For the study at large: Enrollment placed the donor in the COV1001 Ad26.COV2.S trial arm. Study-wide findings and caveats: Reportedly, spike-specific CD8+ and CD4+ T cell responses achieved substantial breadth once vaccination had taken place. Vaccinees showed greater spike-specific TCR breadth than placebo recipients.

Repertoires were generated with immunoSEQ multiplex PCR, while TCRdb's copy carries only in-frame clones and drops some. The sample holds more than 300,000 clones; around 88% are singletons and the top ten take around 5.3%. Treatment given: some 19 received Ad26.COV2.S at low or high dose, single or two shots; roughly 5 received placebo; per-sample allocation not given. Repertoires come from day 63 after the first vaccine or placebo injection. An Ad26 vector that expressed Wuhan-strain SARS-CoV-2 spike constituted the vaccine. The V gene lost 0 bases and the J gene lost 15 bases, with 22 bases spanning the gap. Germline V gene data show CDR1 as SGHNT and CDR2 as YYREEE (reference sequence). The length of the CDR3 is 15 residues. This clone was counted a few times. Antigen specificity is unknown.

J is TRBJ2-1 and V is TRBV5-4, with a weak D call TRBD1 (5 bases). The receptor was isolated from a person between 18 and 65 years old who received the Ad26.COV2.S COVID-19 vaccine or a placebo. This specimen was peripheral blood, taken in a trial of Ad26.COV2.S vaccine versus placebo. CDR3 DNA: TGTGCCAGCAGCTTGGAGGGGCAGGTGGGGTCTGTAGGGTTCTTC. It codes for CASSLEGQVGSVGFF. Together with reference TRBV5-4 and TRBJ2-1, the CDR3 gives the full variable domain: ETGVTQSPTHLIKTRGQQVTLRCSSQSGHNTVSWYQQALGQGPQFIFQYYREEENGRGNFPPRFSGLQFPNYSSELNVNALELDDSALYLCASSLEGQVGSVGFFGPGTRLTVL.